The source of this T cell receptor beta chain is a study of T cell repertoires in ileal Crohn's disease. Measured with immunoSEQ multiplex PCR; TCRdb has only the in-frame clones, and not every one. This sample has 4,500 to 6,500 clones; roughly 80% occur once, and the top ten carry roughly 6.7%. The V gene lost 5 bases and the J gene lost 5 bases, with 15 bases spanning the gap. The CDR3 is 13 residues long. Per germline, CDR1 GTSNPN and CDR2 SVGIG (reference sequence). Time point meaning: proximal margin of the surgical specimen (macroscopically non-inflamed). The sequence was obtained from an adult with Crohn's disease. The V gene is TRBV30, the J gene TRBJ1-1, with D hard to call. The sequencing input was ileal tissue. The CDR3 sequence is CAWVRAPGTEAFF. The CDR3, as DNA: TGTGCCTGGGTAAGAGCCCCGGGGACTGAAGCTTTCTTT.